These 19 T cell receptor beta chains originate from one sample sequenced in a study of T-cell memory formation after mild COVID-19. TCRdb used MiXCR to reprocess the 5' RACE reads, holding one entry per CDR3 protein. Found here are around 310,000 distinct CDR3 sequences, more than 13% of them singletons; the top ten hold roughly a fifth. What was sequenced was PBMCs or a T cell subset sorted from them (not recorded which). The receptors stem from a man aged 18 to 35 who had mild COVID-19 (a few samples of this study predate the infection). Cell type and time point are not known.

The genes are TRBV6-5 and TRBJ2-2, with D unresolved. The CDR3 runs 14 residues. The germline CDR1 and CDR2 sequences are MNHEY and SVGAGI. Trimming took 7 bases from V and 2 from J, leaving 11 bases between them. The CDR3 sequence is CASKRPPNTGELFF. CDR3 coding DNA: TGTGCCAGCAAAAGACCACCCAACACCGGGGAGCTGTTTTTT.

The chain couples TRBV20-1 to TRBJ2-2; 14 bases match TRBD2. The germline CDR1 and CDR2 sequences are DFQATT and SNEGSKA (reference sequence). CDR3 length equals 17 residues. The ends lost 5 bases at V and 7 bases at J; junction bases unmatched: 12. For the CDR3, the DNA is TGCAGTGCTGGCGGACTAGCGGGGGGCTCCGGGGTCGGGGAGCTGTTTTTT. Its protein is CSAGGLAGGSGVGELFF.

This chain connects TRBV30 to TRBJ1-6, with D possibly being TRBD1 (5 bases). This CDR3 region has 16 residues. Trimming shortened V by 0 bases and J by 10 bases, and 19 bases separated the two germline ends. Germline CDR1 GTSNPN, CDR2 SVGIG (reference sequence). CDR3 protein: CAWSVAGTTLGSPLHF. The CDR3 coding sequence is TGTGCCTGGAGTGTAGCTGGGACCACACTGGGATCACCCCTCCACTTT.

The chain joins TRBV18 to TRBJ1-2; D possibly corresponds to TRBD1 (5 bases). This CDR3 region has 13 residues. Trimming took 8 bases from V and 3 from J, leaving 13 bases between them. Germline V CDR1 and CDR2: KGHSH, LQKENI. The DNA for the CDR3 is TGTGCCAGCAGCCCTCGGGGGGACTATGGCTACACCTTC. Translation: CASSPRGDYGYTF. Combining the CDR3 with reference TRBV18 and TRBJ1-2 gives the whole variable domain NAGVMQNPRHLVRRRGQEARLRCSPMKGHSHVYWYRQLPEEGLKFMVYLQKENIIDESGMPKERFSAEFPKEGPSILRIQQVVRGDSAAYFCASSPRGDYGYTFGSGTRLTVV.

In its sample, this clonotype was seen a few times. The chain employs TRBV12-3 or TRBV12-4 and TRBJ2-1; no reliable D call. V was shortened by 2 bases and J by 10 bases, with 21 bases between the two germline ends. The CDR3 totals 16 residues. CDR3 DNA: TGTGCCAGCAGTTTACCCAGCACAGTCATCGTTGGAGAGCAGTTCTTC. Residues: CASSLPSTVIVGEQFF.

This clonotype was picked up a small number of times. The chain carries TRBV18 and TRBJ2-7; D assignment may be TRBD1 or TRBD2 (5 bases each). Germline lookup yields CDR1 KGHSH and CDR2 LQKENI. The CDR3 runs to 13 residues. V lost 7 bases, J lost 1 base, and 11 bases lay in between. CDR3 amino acids: CASLRDGSYEQYF. CDR3 bases: TGTGCCAGCTTACGGGACGGTTCCTACGAGCAGTACTTC.

The chain uses TRBV12-3 or TRBV12-4 and TRBJ1-1; D is unclear. The CDR3 extends over 15 amino acids. V was shortened by 3 bases and J by 0 bases, with 11 bases between the two germline ends. The CDR3 nucleotides are TGTGCCAGCAGTTTCAACACAAACATGAACACTGAAGCTTTCTTT. Encoded protein: CASSFNTNMNTEAFF.

This clonotype occurred many times. The chain joins TRBV10-3 to TRBJ2-3; weak D call: TRBD2 (6 bases). V lost 8 bases and J lost 0, with 12 bases in between. This CDR3 comprises 14 residues. In germline, CDR1 is ENHRY, CDR2 SYGVKD. CDR3 DNA: TGTGCCATCGGGTCGGGAGATAGCACAGATACGCAGTATTTT. Amino acid sequence: CAIGSGDSTDTQYF.

J is TRBJ2-1 and V is TRBV11-3; TRBD1 matches at 8 bases. The germline V gene encodes CDR1 SGHNT and CDR2 YENEEA. This CDR3 contains 14 residues. Trimming removed 5 bases from V and 8 bases from J; junction bases left unmatched: 8. CDR3 bases: TGTGCCAGCAGCCCCAGCAGGGGGCGGGATGAGCAGTTCTTC. This encodes CASSPSRGRDEQFF.

The gene calls are TRBV2 and TRBJ2-2; weak D call: TRBD2 (5 bases). Per the germline V gene, CDR1 is SNHLY and CDR2 is FYNNEI. This CDR3 is 13 amino acids long. V was pared by 1 base and J by 6 bases, with 6 bases between. CDR3: CASSEDGAGELFF. The CDR3 DNA follows: TGTGCCAGCAGTGAAGACGGGGCCGGGGAGCTGTTTTTT.

The J gene is TRBJ2-1, the V gene TRBV6-1; D might be TRBD2 (5 bases). The ends were cut back, 5 bases at V and 11 bases at J, with 22 bases in the middle. The germline V gene has CDR1 MNHNS and CDR2 SASEGT. The CDR3 is 15 amino acids. CDR3 bases: TGTGCCAGCAGTCCCTTCCACCCTCGGACTGACCAGCAGTTCTTC. The encoded protein is CASSPFHPRTDQQFF.

This clonotype was seen at least ten times. The chain has TRBV4-2 and TRBJ2-3; the D is unclear. The germline V gene encodes CDR1 LGHNA and CDR2 YNFKEQ. The V and J ends lost 1 base and 5 bases respectively, with 16 bases between them. The CDR3 length is 16 residues. CDR3 bases: TGTGCCAGCAGCCAAGGATTCTCCGGTTATGAAGATACGCAGTATTTT. Translated, it gives CASSQGFSGYEDTQYF.

Many counts were recorded for this clonotype. The CDR3 loop is CASSLGTGGYEQYF. CDR3 in DNA: TGTGCCAGCAGCTTAGGGACAGGGGGCTACGAGCAGTACTTC. The rearrangement uses TRBV6-5 and TRBJ2-7; TRBD1 matches at 11 bases. Losses at the gene ends were 6 bases for V and 3 bases for J; bases not matched to a gene: 4. Per the germline V gene, CDR1 is MNHEY and CDR2 is SVGAGI. This CDR3 comprises 14 residues.

V usage is TRBV5-1 and J usage is TRBJ2-2, with a possible D match to TRBD1 (6 bases). The V and J ends lost 3 bases and 4 bases respectively, with 13 bases between them. Germline-derived CDR1 and CDR2 are SGHRS and YFSETQ. There are 15 residues in the CDR3. CDR3 coding DNA: TGCGCCAGCAGCTGGAACAGGGATTCCACCGGGGAGCTGTTTTTT. The encoded protein is CASSWNRDSTGELFF.

The sample holds a few counts of this clonotype. V is TRBV6-5 and J is TRBJ2-3; D is possibly TRBD2 (5 bases). The germline V and J ends were trimmed by 0 bases and 6 bases, with 19 bases remaining between them. Germline CDR1 is MNHEY and CDR2 is SVGAGI. The CDR3 extends over 17 amino acids. The CDR3 loop reads CASSYSIGLAVGDTQYF. In nucleotides, the CDR3 is TGTGCCAGCAGTTACTCGATAGGCCTAGCCGTGGGGGATACGCAGTATTTT.

This clonotype was recorded at least ten times. The genes are TRBV7-2 and TRBJ2-2; D uncertain. Trimming took off 3 bases at V and 3 bases at J, with 2 bases between the two ends. Germline-derived CDR1 and CDR2 are SGHTA and FQGNSA. The CDR3 has 12 residues. The CDR3 DNA sequence: TGTGCCAGCAGCTTGTACACCGGGGAGCTGTTTTTT. This codes for CASSLYTGELFF. The entire variable domain, with the rest obtained from reference TRBV7-2 and TRBJ2-2, is as follows: GAGVSQSPSNKVTEKGKDVELRCDPISGHTALYWYRQSLGQGLEFLIYFQGNSAPDKSGLPSDRFSAERTGGSVSTLTIQRTQQEDSAVYLCASSLYTGELFFGEGSRLTVL.

There are many counts of this clonotype. The chain employs TRBV7-8 and TRBJ2-2; 11 bases align to TRBD2. Per the germline V gene, CDR1 is SGHVS and CDR2 is FQNEAQ. Trimming cost V 2 bases and J 3 bases; bases outside gene matches: 5. The CDR3 spans 17 residues. The CDR3 region has the DNA TGTGCCAGCAGCTTATTAGCGGGGGGGCCGGACACCGGGGAGCTGTTTTTT. It codes for CASSLLAGGPDTGELFF.

This clonotype has just a few counts. The chain links TRBV6-2 or TRBV6-3 to TRBJ2-2; 8 bases match TRBD1. Trimming removed 4 bases from V and 6 bases from J; junction bases left unmatched: 16. Germline V gene data show CDR1 as MNHEY and CDR2 as SVGEGT. The CDR3 contains 18 residues. CDR3 coding DNA: TGTGCCAGCAGTTCGGACAGGGCAACCAACGGGGCCCCCGGGGAGCTGTTTTTT. This translates into CASSSDRATNGAPGELFF.

The chain carries TRBV4-1 and TRBJ2-3; TRBD1 or TRBD2 may be the D gene (5 bases each). CDR1 is MGHRA and CDR2 is YSYEKL in the germline V gene. The V gene lost 1 base and the J gene lost 0 bases, with 8 bases spanning the gap. CDR3 size: 15 residues. CDR3 sequence: CASSQGGFSTDTQYF. In DNA, the CDR3 is TGCGCCAGCAGCCAAGGGGGGTTTAGCACAGATACGCAGTATTTT.